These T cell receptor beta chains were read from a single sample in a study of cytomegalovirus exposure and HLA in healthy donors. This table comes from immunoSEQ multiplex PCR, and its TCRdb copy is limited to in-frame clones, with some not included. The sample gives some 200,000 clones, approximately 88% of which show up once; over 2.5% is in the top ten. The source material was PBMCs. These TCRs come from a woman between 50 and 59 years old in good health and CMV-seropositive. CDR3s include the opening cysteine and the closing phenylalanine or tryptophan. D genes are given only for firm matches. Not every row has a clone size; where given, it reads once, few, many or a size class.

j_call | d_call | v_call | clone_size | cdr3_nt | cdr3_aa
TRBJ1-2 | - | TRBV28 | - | TGTGCCAGCAGTTTCCTTTTCGGTCAAGGGGTCGGAGGCTACACCTTC | CASSFLFGQGVGGYTF
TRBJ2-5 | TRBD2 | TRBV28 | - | TGTGCCAGCAGTTTATTGGTACTAGCGGGTTCCTCAAGAGAGACCCAGTACTTC | CASSLLVLAGSSRETQYF
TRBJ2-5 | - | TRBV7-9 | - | TGTGCCAGCAGCCCCCGGGAAGAGACCCAGTACTTC | CASSPREETQYF
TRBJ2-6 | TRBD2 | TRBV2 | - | TGTGCCAGCACCCTACGGAGGCTAGCGGGGGTTGGGGCCAACGTCCTGACTTTC | CASTLRRLAGVGANVLTF
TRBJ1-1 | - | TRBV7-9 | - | TGTGCCAGCAGCCGGCGGGCTCCTCTGGACACTGAAGCTTTCTTT | CASSRRAPLDTEAFF
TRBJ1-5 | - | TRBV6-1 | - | TGTGCCAGCAGTGATTCTTCTAATCAGCCCCAGCATTTT | CASSDSSNQPQHF
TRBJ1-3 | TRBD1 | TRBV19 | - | TGTGCCAGTAGTATTCGACGGACAGGGGAGGGATACTCTGGAAACACCATATATTTT | CASSIRRTGEGYSGNTIYF
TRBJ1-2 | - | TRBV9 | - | TGTGCCAGCAGCAAGGCCGGGGTCCAACCGGCCTTC | CASSKAGVQPAF
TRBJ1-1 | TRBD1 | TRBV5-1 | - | TGCGCCAGCAGCCTGGGACAGACGAACACTGAAGCTTTCTTT | CASSLGQTNTEAFF
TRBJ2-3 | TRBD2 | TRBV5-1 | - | TGCGCCAGCAGCCCCGGGACTAGCGGGGGGCGTAGCACAGATACGCAGTATTTT | CASSPGTSGGRSTDTQYF
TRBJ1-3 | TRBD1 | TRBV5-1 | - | TGCGCCAGCAGTAGGGACAGGGGATCTGGAAACACCATATATTTT | CASSRDRGSGNTIYF
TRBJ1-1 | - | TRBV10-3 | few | TGTGCCATCAGTCCTACGGGGGGCGCGGAAGTGAACACTGAAGCTTTCTTT | CAISPTGGAEVNTEAFF
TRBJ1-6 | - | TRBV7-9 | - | TGTGCCAGCAGCTTCGGCGGGACCAGTAATTCACCCCTCCACTTT | CASSFGGTSNSPLHF
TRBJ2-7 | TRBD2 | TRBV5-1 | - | TGCGCCAGCAGCGCTAGCCCTTTAGCGGGGGGCCTCTACGAGCAGTACTTC | CASSASPLAGGLYEQYF
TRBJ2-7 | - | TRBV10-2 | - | TGCGCCAGCAGTGAGTCGACACCTACATACGAGCAGTACTTC | CASSESTPTYEQYF